This passage covers 9 T cell receptor beta chains from one sample sequenced in a study of cytomegalovirus exposure and HLA in healthy donors. Both 60 Vbeta primers and 13 Jbeta primers went into the PCR. Clones were sequenced by immunoSEQ multiplex PCR, and TCRdb holds only the in-frame ones, with some missing. The table has 150,000 to 180,000 clones, about 80% seen once. The sequencing input was PBMCs. These receptors were collected from a woman aged 40 to 50 in good health and CMV-seronegative.

This rearrangement joins TRBV30 to TRBJ2-5; TRBD2 is a possible D gene (5 bases). The CDR3 has 11 residues. CDR1 is GTSNPN and CDR2 is SVGIG in the germline V gene (reference sequence). Trimming took off 4 bases at V and 5 bases at J, with 8 bases between the two ends. CDR3 coding DNA: TGTGCCTGGACACCGGGGGAGACCCAGTACTTC. It specifies CAWTPGETQYF.

This clone was picked up a small number of times. V is TRBV11-1 and J is TRBJ2-7, with 14 bases that match TRBD2. V lost 4 bases to trimming and J lost 4 bases; unmatched junction nucleotides: 6. In germline, CDR1 is SGHAT, CDR2 FQDESV (reference sequence). The CDR3 runs to 16 residues. DNA for the CDR3: TGTGCCAGCAGCTCAGGGACTAGCGGGAGAAGATACGAGCAGTACTTC. Protein sequence: CASSSGTSGRRYEQYF.

This clone was detected once. The chain couples TRBV30 to TRBJ2-7, with no clear D. V was trimmed by 2 bases and J by 7 bases, leaving 15 bases between them. Germline assignment: CDR1 GTSNPN and CDR2 SVGIG (reference sequence). This CDR3 comprises 13 residues. This CDR3 is CAWSMGDHREQYF. CDR3 nucleotides: TGTGCCTGGAGTATGGGCGATCACCGGGAGCAGTACTTC.

The chain combines TRBV4-1 with TRBJ1-5; TRBD1 agrees at 8 bases. This CDR3 spans 21 amino acids. With 2 bases clipped from V and 0 bases from J, the junction kept 18 bases outside the gene matches. Per the germline V gene, CDR1 is MGHRA and CDR2 is YSYEKL. The CDR3 loop reads CASSQKWPGQASYYSNQPQHF. The CDR3 DNA sequence: TGCGCCAGCAGCCAAAAGTGGCCGGGACAGGCGTCCTACTATAGCAATCAGCCCCAGCATTTT.

This rearrangement joins TRBV18 to TRBJ1-1; TRBD1 might be the D (6 bases). CDR1 and CDR2 from the germline V gene are KGHSH and LQKENI. The CDR3 runs 14 residues. V lost 6 bases to trimming and J lost 4 bases, with 15 bases between them. Written as DNA, the CDR3 is TGTGCCAGCTCGCCGACAGGTCACTCCACTGAAGCTTTCTTT. It translates to CASSPTGHSTEAFF. The complete variable domain, with remaining parts taken from reference TRBV18 and TRBJ1-1, reads NAGVMQNPRHLVRRRGQEARLRCSPMKGHSHVYWYRQLPEEGLKFMVYLQKENIIDESGMPKERFSAEFPKEGPSILRIQQVVRGDSAAYFCASSPTGHSTEAFFGQGTRLTVV.

This chain uses TRBV28 with TRBJ1-2; the match to TRBD1 covers 8 bases. V lost 4 bases to trimming and J lost 2 bases; unmatched junction nucleotides: 6. The CDR3 consists of 15 residues. Germline CDR1 and CDR2: MDHEN and SYDVKM. The CDR3 here is CASSSQGDRNYGYTF. The CDR3 DNA sequence: TGTGCCAGCAGTTCCCAGGGGGACAGGAACTATGGCTACACCTTC.

This rearrangement joins TRBV11-1 to TRBJ2-7; 7 bases match TRBD2. Germline CDR1 reads SGHAT; CDR2 reads FQDESV (reference sequence). The CDR3 loop spans 14 amino acids. The trim removed 5 bases at V and 1 base at J, leaving 5 bases unmatched. This CDR3 is CASSRGGVSYEQYF. The CDR3 DNA follows: TGTGCCAGCAGCCGGGGAGGGGTTTCCTACGAGCAGTACTTC. Filled out from reference TRBV11-1 and TRBJ2-7, the complete variable domain reads EAEVAQSPRYKITEKSQAVAFWCDPISGHATLYWYRQILGQGPELLVQFQDESVVDDSQLPKDRFSAERLKGVDSTLKIQPAELGDSAMYLCASSRGGVSYEQYFGPGTRLTVT.

The CDR3 nucleotides are TGCGCCAGCAGATTAAGGGCCAGGGGAAACACTGAAGCTTTCTTT. Encoded protein: CASRLRARGNTEAFF. This chain uses TRBV5-1 with TRBJ1-1; D possibly corresponds to TRBD1 (6 bases). Deletions cut 5 bases from V and 2 bases from J, with 16 bases between. The CDR3 sequence is 15 residues long. Germline V lookup: CDR1 SGHRS, CDR2 YFSETQ. Using reference TRBV5-1 and TRBJ1-1 for the parts outside the CDR3, the full variable domain is KAGVTQTPRYLIKTRGQQVTLSCSPISGHRSVSWYQQTPGQGLQFLFEYFSETQRNKGNFPGRFSGRQFSNSRSEMNVSTLELGDSALYLCASRLRARGNTEAFFGQGTRLTVV.

This clone was counted a few times. The gene calls are TRBV9 and TRBJ2-2; 10 nucleotides align to TRBD1. CDR1 and CDR2 (germline): SGDLS, YYNGEE. Unmatched junction bases numbered 3, after V lost 0 bases and J lost 4 bases. This CDR3 is 16 amino acids long. The CDR3 DNA follows: TGTGCCAGCAGCGTAGGAGGGACAGGGGTCACCGGGGAGCTGTTTTTT. Encoded protein: CASSVGGTGVTGELFF.